These 25 T cell receptor beta chains came from one sample sequenced in a study of T-cell reconstitution after alpha-beta-depleted transplantation in children. Unique molecular identifiers were incorporated when the TCRbeta library was constructed. One entry per CDR3 protein, called by TCRdb with MiXCR from the PCR reads. The sample carries fewer than 95,000 distinct CDR3 sequences, 9% to 15% recorded once. The source material was PBMCs from the stem cell graft donor, sampled from the stem cell graft. The receptors shown here come from a human donor who donated a stem cell graft to a child with inherited bone marrow failure.

This clonotype appeared many times. The chain couples TRBV7-2 to TRBJ2-3, with 8 bases lining up with TRBD2. CDR1 is SGHTA, CDR2 FQGNSA, per germline. This CDR3 contains 16 residues. Germline trimming cut 4 bases from V and 3 bases from J; bases unmatched to any gene: 9. The CDR3 coding sequence is TGTGCCAGCAGCTCCAGGGGAGCGGGGGCGACAGATACGCAGTATTTT. Translating gives CASSSRGAGATDTQYF.

The gene calls are TRBV4-3 and TRBJ1-3, with a weak D call TRBD1 (5 bases). V lost 4 bases, J lost 0 bases, and 10 bases lay in between. CDR3 length: 15 residues. Looked up from germline, CDR1 is LGHNA and CDR2 is YSLEER. CDR3 residues: CASSLEGVSGNTIYF. CDR3 DNA sequence: TGCGCCAGCAGCCTCGAAGGGGTCTCTGGAAACACCATATATTTT.

This clonotype came up a few times. The J gene is TRBJ1-1, the V gene TRBV18, with 9 bases lining up with TRBD1. Germline values: CDR1 KGHSH, CDR2 LQKENI. V dropped 3 bases and J dropped 5; count of bases not matched to a gene: 4. There are 14 residues in the CDR3. The CDR3: CASSPTGGLTEAFF. In DNA form, the CDR3 reads TGTGCCAGCTCACCCACAGGGGGCTTGACTGAAGCTTTCTTT.

This clonotype was picked up many times. The V and J genes are TRBV4-3 and TRBJ1-6; 10 bases map to TRBD1. This CDR3 is built from 15 residues. Germline V gene sequence: CDR1 LGHNA, CDR2 YSLEER. Unmatched junction bases numbered 2, after V lost 1 base and J lost 8 bases. Here the CDR3 DNA reads TGCGCCAGCAGCCAAGTCGGACAGGGGGATTCACCCCTCCACTTT. This gives the protein CASSQVGQGDSPLHF.

This clonotype was counted ten times or more. The chain recombines TRBV3-1 with TRBJ2-7, with no clear D. The V gene's germline CDR1 is LGHDT and CDR2 YNNKEL (reference sequence). Trimming stripped 2 bases from V and 3 bases from J, with 11 bases between. The CDR3 runs 14 residues. The CDR3 DNA reads TGTGCCAGCAGCCAACTTTCCCACTACTACGAGCAGTACTTC. This encodes CASSQLSHYYEQYF.

This clonotype showed up many times. The chain couples TRBV20-1 to TRBJ2-7; 8 nucleotides line up with TRBD2. CDR3 length: 14 residues. Germline V gene lookup returns CDR1 DFQATT and CDR2 SNEGSKA (reference sequence). V trimming: 4 bases; J trimming: 7 bases; junction bases outside the gene matches: 12. CDR3 region: CSAIGTSGRREQYF. Written as DNA, the CDR3 is TGCAGTGCTATCGGGACTAGTGGGAGGCGAGAGCAGTACTTC.

The chain carries TRBV7-2 and TRBJ2-3; unclear D gene. The V end was cut by 1 base, the J end by 2 bases, with 13 bases between. Germline CDR1 reads SGHTA; CDR2 reads FQGNSA. The CDR3 loop spans 16 amino acids. In DNA form, the CDR3 reads TGTGCCAGCAGCTTAGTCCTGGGATCGAACACAGATACGCAGTATTTT. The encoded protein is CASSLVLGSNTDTQYF.

This clonotype was counted many times. This chain joins TRBV20-1 and TRBJ2-7, with D possibly TRBD1 on 6 matching bases. Germline values: CDR1 DFQATT, CDR2 SNEGSKA (reference sequence). This CDR3 is built from 14 residues. The V gene lost 0 bases and the J gene lost 2 bases, with 11 bases spanning the gap. CDR3 sequence reads: CSARDPRTAYEQYF. The CDR3 nucleotides are TGCAGTGCTAGAGATCCCCGGACAGCCTACGAGCAGTACTTC.

This clonotype came up many times. The chain employs TRBV27 and TRBJ1-4; D perhaps matches TRBD1 (6 bases). The CDR3 consists of 15 residues. Trimming took 2 bases from V and 8 from J, leaving 15 bases between them. CDR1 is MNHEY and CDR2 is SMNVEV in the germline V gene (reference sequence). The CDR3 region is CASSLTGPPGEKLFF. The CDR3 DNA is TGTGCCAGCAGTTTAACAGGGCCCCCTGGGGAAAAACTGTTTTTT.

The V and J genes are TRBV19 and TRBJ2-1; D unresolved. The CDR3 sequence is 13 residues long. V shed 3 bases and J shed 5 bases, with 8 bases lying between them. The germline V gene encodes CDR1 LNHDA and CDR2 SQIVND (reference sequence). The CDR3 region has the DNA TGTGCCAGTAGTATCGGTCCTCACAATGAGCAGTTCTTC. It codes for CASSIGPHNEQFF.

This clonotype has ten or more counts. This chain links TRBV28 with TRBJ1-2, with 11 nucleotides matching TRBD1. Trimming removed 10 bases from V and 7 bases from J; junction bases left unmatched: 14. From germline, CDR1 is MDHEN and CDR2 SYDVKM. The CDR3 spans 15 residues. CDR3 DNA sequence: TGTGCCATTGCCCCCGGACAGGGGGCATATCGTGGCTACACCTTC. It is translated as CAIAPGQGAYRGYTF.

This clonotype was detected many times. The chain has TRBV7-3 and TRBJ2-3, with D perhaps TRBD1 (5 bases). Trimming cost V 1 base and J 2 bases, with 7 bases left between them. CDR1 is SGHTA and CDR2 is FQGTGA in the germline V gene. The CDR3 loop spans 14 amino acids. CDR3 DNA: TGTGCCAGCAGCTTAAGGACACACACAGATACGCAGTATTTT. It is translated as CASSLRTHTDTQYF.

This clonotype was seen ten or more times. The chain couples TRBV10-3 to TRBJ1-6; 9 nucleotides agree with TRBD1. V shed 6 bases, J shed 8 bases, and the junction held 5 bases outside the gene matches. The CDR3 is 14 amino acids. Germline V lookup: CDR1 ENHRY, CDR2 SYGVKD. The CDR3: CAIRGTGTHSPLHF. As DNA, the CDR3 is TGTGCCATCAGGGGGACAGGGACCCATTCACCCCTCCACTTT.

This clonotype has at least ten counts. The CDR3 is CASSLTDEKTEAFF. The DNA of the CDR3 is TGCGCCAGCAGCCTAACAGATGAGAAAACTGAAGCTTTCTTT. The chain recombines TRBV5-1 with TRBJ1-1; D unresolved. CDR3 length: 14 amino acids. Trimming removed 4 bases at V and 5 bases at J, with 15 bases between. Germline assignment: CDR1 SGHRS and CDR2 YFSETQ. The whole variable domain, remainder taken from reference TRBV5-1 and TRBJ1-1, is KAGVTQTPRYLIKTRGQQVTLSCSPISGHRSVSWYQQTPGQGLQFLFEYFSETQRNKGNFPGRFSGRQFSNSRSEMNVSTLELGDSALYLCASSLTDEKTEAFFGQGTRLTVV.

This chain links TRBV2 with TRBJ2-7; D is uncertain. Trimming removed 5 bases at V and 2 bases at J, with 7 bases between. The CDR3 covers 12 residues. CDR1 and CDR2 from the germline V gene are SNHLY and FYNNEI. This CDR3 reads CASSRLTYEQYF. Here the CDR3 DNA reads TGTGCCAGCAGTCGTTTAACCTACGAGCAGTACTTC.

This clonotype was counted between two and nine times. This may arise from a read error, as a much more abundant clone is one base away. The genes are TRBV4-1 and TRBJ2-7; D might be TRBD1 (6 bases). CDR1 MGHRA and CDR2 YSYEKL come from the germline V gene. The germline V and J ends were trimmed by 4 bases and 3 bases, with 16 bases remaining between them. The CDR3 contains 15 residues. The CDR3 sequence: CASSRDPGADYEQYF. The CDR3 DNA reads as TGCGCCAGCAGCCGAGACCCAGGGGCTGACTACGAGCAGTACTTC.

This clonotype occurred a few times. The chain has TRBV11-3 and TRBJ1-1; D not certain. V lost 3 bases and J lost 1, with 12 bases in between. CDR3 length equals 15 residues. Germline CDR1 reads SGHNT; CDR2 reads YENEEA. CDR3 sequence: CASSFREAGNTEAFF. CDR3 bases: TGTGCCAGCAGCTTCCGGGAGGCGGGGAACACTGAAGCTTTCTTT.

In this sample, this clonotype turned up many times. Sequence at one end of the junction differs from germline and may be a read error. This rearrangement joins TRBV29-1 to TRBJ2-2; 9 nucleotides align to TRBD1. The length of the CDR3 is 15 residues. CDR1 and CDR2 from the germline V gene are SQVTM and ANQGSEA. CDR3 sequence: CSVQDRRQGAGELFF. CDR3 bases: TGCAGCGTTCAAGATCGCAGACAGGGGGCCGGGGAGCTGTTTTTT.

This clonotype was detected many times. The CDR3 DNA reads TGTGCCAGCAGCACCTCACCGGGACAGGACCCTGAAGCTTTCTTT. Translated, it gives CASSTSPGQDPEAFF. This chain joins TRBV7-9 and TRBJ1-1; 8 bases match TRBD1. V shed 5 bases, J shed 6 bases, and the junction held 11 bases outside the gene matches. The CDR3 totals 15 residues. CDR1 is SEHNR and CDR2 is FQNEAQ in the germline V gene (reference sequence).

This clonotype was counted at least ten times. The J gene is TRBJ2-3, the V gene TRBV29-1; 7 nucleotides match TRBD2. The length of the CDR3 is 15 residues. The trim removed 6 bases at V and 4 bases at J, leaving 13 bases unmatched. Germline V gene sequence: CDR1 SQVTM, CDR2 ANQGSEA. The CDR3 region has the DNA TGCAGCGTGACTAGCTTTACGAGTGAGGCAGATACGCAGTATTTT. This encodes CSVTSFTSEADTQYF.

This clonotype was counted at least ten times. The chain combines TRBV29-1 with TRBJ1-1; D call uncertain. The germline V and J ends were trimmed by 4 bases and 6 bases, with 12 bases remaining between them. From germline, CDR1 is SQVTM and CDR2 ANQGSEA. The CDR3 spans 12 residues. CDR3 in DNA: TGCAGCGTTGTCCGTCCGCCCGCTGAAGCTTTCTTT. Protein product: CSVVRPPAEAFF.

Ten or more counts support this clonotype. The gene calls are TRBV5-1 and TRBJ1-4, with D maybe TRBD1 (5 bases). Trimming stripped 0 bases from V and 0 bases from J, with 6 bases between. The CDR3 spans 15 residues. Germline V gives CDR1 SGHRS, CDR2 YFSETQ. The CDR3 DNA sequence: TGCGCCAGCAGCTTGGGGGACGCAACTAATGAAAAACTGTTTTTT. Encoded protein: CASSLGDATNEKLFF.

This clonotype was seen only a few times. Since a much larger clone is just one base distant, this may be a read error. The chain couples TRBV16 to TRBJ1-2; TRBD1 matches at 7 bases. The CDR3 has 13 amino acids. In germline, CDR1 is KGHSY, CDR2 FQNENV. The CDR3, as DNA: TGTTCCAGCAGCCGACCGACAGGGTTCGGCTACACCTTC. Translation gives CSSSRPTGFGYTF.

This clonotype was seen repeatedly, ten times or more. The chain is built from TRBV10-3 and TRBJ2-1; TRBD1 agrees at 11 bases. Germline CDR1 and CDR2: ENHRY and SYGVKD. The CDR3 has 14 residues. V dropped 10 bases and J dropped 7; count of bases not matched to a gene: 9. The CDR3 here is CATKRDRGENEQFF. The CDR3 DNA follows: TGTGCCACAAAGAGGGACAGGGGGGAGAATGAGCAGTTCTTC.

This clonotype appeared many times. The chain links TRBV20-1 to TRBJ2-1; 8 nucleotides line up with TRBD1. This CDR3 region has 15 residues. Germline CDR1 reads DFQATT; CDR2 reads SNEGSKA (reference sequence). The ends lost 5 bases at V and 3 bases at J; junction bases unmatched: 9. The CDR3 sequence: CSAVHGTGGYNEQFF. The CDR3 bases are TGCAGTGCTGTACACGGGACAGGTGGCTACAATGAGCAGTTCTTC.